The clone carrying this T cell receptor beta chain has only a few counts. Its antigen is undetermined. CDR1 is LNHNV, CDR2 YYDKDF, per germline (reference sequence). The V and J ends lost 4 bases and 7 bases, in that order; junction bases with no gene match: 2. This CDR3 is 15 amino acids long. This sample stems from a study of T-cell memory formation after mild COVID-19. Background on the study: TCR clusters were largely donor specific.

Study-wide results and caveats: Shrinking CD4+ clones were chiefly CM and EM; CD8+ ones were chiefly EMRA. Second-wave clones that peaked on day 37 lacked confirmed SARS-CoV-2 specificity. Clones contracting day 15 to 85 were balanced CD4/CD8; later expanders leaned CD4+.

TCRdb re-analysed the 5' RACE reads in MiXCR, keeping a single row per CDR3 protein. The sample consists of some 600,000 distinct CDR3 sequences, approximately 15% of them appearing once. The chain has TRBV15 and TRBJ2-1, with 15 bases lining up with TRBD2. Input material: PBMCs or a T cell subset sorted from them (not recorded which). The clonotype was recovered from an adult woman who had mild COVID-19 (a few samples of this study predate the infection). Cell type and time point are not known. The CDR3 nucleotides are TGTGCCACCAGCAAGGGGACTAGCGGGGGGAATGAGCAGTTCTTC. This translates into CATSKGTSGGNEQFF.